The source of this T cell receptor beta chain is a study of blood T cells in healthy people across ages. With a J-beta primer mix and a sample-barcoded 5' primer, a second PCR ran 7 to 11 cycles. Researchers report that each sample yielded at least 2.5 million CDR3-containing paired-end reads. Via MiXCR, TCRdb re-called the 5' RACE reads, giving one row per CDR3 protein. This table has under 2,000,000 distinct CDR3 sequences, 40% to 55% appearing once. Germline CDR1 is SGHTA and CDR2 is FQGNSA. This CDR3 comprises 15 residues. Trimming stripped 0 bases from V and 8 bases from J, with 13 bases between. Each sample yielded at least 5 micrograms of PBMC total RNA. Study results and limitations: The study could not conclusively compare naive and antigen-experienced cells, given its unsorted PBMCs. Both higher diversity and more naive CD4+ cells marked long-lived donors when set against aged donors.

About this clonotype itself: Its specificity is unknown.

V usage is TRBV7-2 and J usage is TRBJ1-4, with a possible D match to TRBD1 (5 bases). The sample was blood. The clonotype was recovered from a woman in her forties in good health. In nucleotides, the CDR3 is TGTGCCAGCAGCTTAGCGCTGGGGGTAGGGGAAAAACTGTTTTTT. Its translation is CASSLALGVGEKLFF.